This paragraph reports one T cell receptor beta chain. These data originate in a study of shared clonotypes between healthy human individuals. Germline values: CDR1 GTSNPN, CDR2 SVGIG (reference sequence). V was pared by 2 bases and J by 1 base, with 20 bases between. The CDR3 runs to 17 residues. CD8 cells classed as naive were CD45RO-negative and positively selected for CCR7, excluding terminally differentiated effector memory CD45RA+ cells. Method: immunoSEQ multiplex PCR; TCRdb's copy keeps in-frame clones and lacks some. Of over 2 million clones detected, about 95% appear once; the ten largest clones hold roughly 1%.

The chain uses TRBV30 and TRBJ1-1; the D gene is possibly TRBD1 (5 bases). The specimen was naive CD8+ T cells sorted from blood. The receptor's source is a man younger than 30 in good health. The CDR3 region has the DNA TGTGCCTGGAGTATTTTCCTGGGGCAAGGGGAGAACACTGAAGCTTTCTTT. This encodes CAWSIFLGQGENTEAFF.